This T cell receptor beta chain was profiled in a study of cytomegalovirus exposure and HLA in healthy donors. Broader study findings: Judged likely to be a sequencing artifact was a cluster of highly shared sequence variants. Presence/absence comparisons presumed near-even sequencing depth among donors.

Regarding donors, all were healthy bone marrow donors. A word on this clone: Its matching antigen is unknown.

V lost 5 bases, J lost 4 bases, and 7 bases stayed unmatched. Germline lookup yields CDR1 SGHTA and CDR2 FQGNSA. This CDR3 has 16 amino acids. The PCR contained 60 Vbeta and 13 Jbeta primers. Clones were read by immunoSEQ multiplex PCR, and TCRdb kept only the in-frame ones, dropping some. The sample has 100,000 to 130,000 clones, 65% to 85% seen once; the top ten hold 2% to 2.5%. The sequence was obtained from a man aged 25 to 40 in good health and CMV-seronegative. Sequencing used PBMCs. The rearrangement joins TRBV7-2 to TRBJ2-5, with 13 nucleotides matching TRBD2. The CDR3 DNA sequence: TGTGCCAGCAGCACCCTGAGACTAGCGGGAGGAGAGACCCAGTACTTC. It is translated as CASSTLRLAGGETQYF.